Each of the 21 T cell receptor beta chains below was sequenced from the same sample in a study of human T cells and chemical hapten exposure. MiXCR was run by TCRdb on the RACE reads, yielding one entry per CDR3 protein. The sample records 100,000 or so distinct CDR3 sequences, about 9.6% being singletons. Time point given: patch test 2, 6 weeks after DPC sensitization. Stated treatment: therapeutic diphenylcyclopropenone sensitization with weekly scalp DPC. The source material was whole blood, sampled in connection with sensitization to the hapten diphenylcyclopropenone (DPC). The receptors shown here come from a woman in her thirties or forties with alopecia areata. Some clones in this sample may be carry-over from other donors' samples.

The CDR3 spells CSVEDTGYEQYF. CDR3 nucleotide sequence: TGCAGCGTTGAAGATACGGGGTACGAGCAGTACTTC. The chain carries TRBV29-1 and TRBJ2-7; D is possibly TRBD2 (5 bases). CDR1 is SQVTM, CDR2 ANQGSEA, per germline. Trimming took off 0 bases at V and 4 bases at J, with 7 bases between the two ends. This CDR3 is built from 12 residues.

The chain links TRBV6-6 to TRBJ2-2, with 11 positions matching TRBD2. Germline V gene lookup returns CDR1 MNHNY and CDR2 SVGAGI (reference sequence). V shed 4 bases and J 0 bases; nucleotides not matched to a gene: 7. This CDR3 is built from 18 residues. CDR3 nucleotides: TGTGCCAGCAGTTCCTCGACTAGCGGGGACGCGAACACCGGGGAGCTGTTTTTT. Its translation: CASSSSTSGDANTGELFF.

Ten or more counts support this clonotype. The chain couples TRBV6-2 or TRBV6-3 to TRBJ2-5, with D perhaps TRBD1 or TRBD2 (7 bases each). The germline CDR1 and CDR2 sequences are MNHEY and SVGEGT. This CDR3 has 17 amino acids. Trimming shortened V by 5 bases and J by 14 bases, and 33 bases separated the two germline ends. CDR3 sequence: CASSTPEPLAERGRFYF. The DNA for the CDR3 is TGTGCCAGCAGTACCCCCGAACCTCTAGCGGAGAGGGGGCGTTTTTACTTC.

This clonotype was observed at least ten times. The genes are TRBV10-2 and TRBJ2-2; 13 positions agree with TRBD2. J was trimmed by 1 base and V by 6 bases; bases with no gene match: 8. The CDR3 runs to 18 residues. Germline values: CDR1 WSHSY, CDR2 SAAADI. The CDR3 loop reads CASREIGTSGMNTGELFF. The CDR3 DNA sequence: TGCGCCAGCAGAGAAATCGGGACTAGCGGGATGAACACCGGGGAGCTGTTTTTT.

In this sample, this clonotype turned up a few times. This sequence joins TRBV18 and TRBJ2-1; TRBD2 aligns across 8 bases. Germline CDR1 is KGHSH and CDR2 is LQKENI. The CDR3 contains 17 residues. Trimming at V came to 1 base and at J to 4 bases, leaving 9 bases not matched to a gene. In DNA form, the CDR3 reads TGTGCCAGCTCACCACGGGGTAGCGGGGTCCTATACAATGAGCAGTTCTTC. Its translation is CASSPRGSGVLYNEQFF.

This clonotype occurred many times. The rearrangement joins TRBV4-2 to TRBJ2-1, with a possible D match to TRBD1 (7 bases). Germline lookup yields CDR1 LGHNA and CDR2 YNFKEQ. This CDR3 has 14 amino acids. Trimming cost V 0 bases and J 12 bases, with 15 bases left between them. The CDR3 DNA sequence: TGTGCCAGCAGCCAAGATTGGGCAGGGGGGCCGCAGTTCTTC. It codes for CASSQDWAGGPQFF.

In its sample, this clonotype was seen many times. The rearrangement joins TRBV29-1 to TRBJ1-2; 12 bases are a match to TRBD1. Germline V gene sequence: CDR1 SQVTM, CDR2 ANQGSEA. Trimming at V came to 6 bases and at J to 14 bases, leaving 13 bases not matched to a gene. CDR3 length: 13 amino acids. The CDR3 sequence is CSVEPPGQGARTF. CDR3 coding DNA: TGCAGCGTCGAGCCGCCGGGACAGGGGGCACGAACCTTC.

This clonotype was detected only a few times. This chain joins TRBV10-3 and TRBJ2-7; D is unresolved. The germline V and J ends were trimmed by 4 bases and 0 bases, with 13 bases remaining between them. This CDR3 contains 15 residues. Germline assignment: CDR1 ENHRY and CDR2 SYGVKD. DNA of the CDR3: TGTGCCATCAGTGGGGCTCCTGTAGGCTCCTACGAGCAGTACTTC. This sequence encodes CAISGAPVGSYEQYF.

This clonotype has a handful of counts. The chain links TRBV7-6 to TRBJ2-1; 15 bases are a match to TRBD2. This CDR3 spans 22 amino acids. J was trimmed by 5 bases and V by 0 bases; bases with no gene match: 17. Germline loops: CDR1 SGHVS, CDR2 FNYEAQ. CDR3 sequence reads: CASSLALRTSGRASPRNNEQFF. CDR3 nucleotide sequence: TGTGCCAGCAGCTTAGCGCTGCGGACTAGCGGGAGGGCCTCTCCTAGAAACAATGAGCAGTTCTTC.

Many counts were recorded for this clonotype. This chain joins TRBV20-1 and TRBJ1-1, with 8 bases lining up with TRBD1. The CDR3 loop spans 13 amino acids. Per germline, CDR1 DFQATT and CDR2 SNEGSKA (reference sequence). J gave up 10 bases and V 3 bases, and 10 bases lay outside the gene matches. The CDR3 DNA follows: TGCAGTGCTAGGGGGACAGGTCCCAGCGGAGCTTTCTTT. It encodes CSARGTGPSGAFF.

This clonotype came up many times. This chain links TRBV4-3 with TRBJ1-2, with D unclear. V lost 0 bases and J 2 bases, leaving 7 bases between the germline ends. The CDR3 spans 14 residues. Germline assignment: CDR1 LGHNA and CDR2 YSLEER. The CDR3 here is CASSQDRRNYGYTF. For the CDR3, the DNA is TGCGCCAGCAGCCAAGATAGGCGGAACTATGGCTACACCTTC.

The V gene is TRBV29-1, the J gene TRBJ1-2, with 7 bases aligning to TRBD1. This CDR3 is built from 14 residues. Trimming took 1 base from V and 2 from J; bases not matched to a gene: 4. Per germline, CDR1 SQVTM and CDR2 ANQGSEA. The CDR3 loop reads CSVEVPGQNYGYTF. The CDR3 bases are TGCAGCGTTGAAGTCCCGGGACAGAACTATGGCTACACCTTC.

The chain couples TRBV5-1 to TRBJ2-7; D may correspond to TRBD1 or TRBD2 (5 bases each). The CDR3 length is 13 residues. Trimming shortened V by 3 bases and J by 6 bases, and 13 bases separated the two germline ends. Germline values: CDR1 SGHRS, CDR2 YFSETQ. The CDR3 nucleotides read TGCGCCAGCAGCTCGGGGACCTACGGCGAGCAGTACTTC. Its protein is CASSSGTYGEQYF. Full variable domain (missing parts from reference TRBV5-1 and TRBJ2-7): KAGVTQTPRYLIKTRGQQVTLSCSPISGHRSVSWYQQTPGQGLQFLFEYFSETQRNKGNFPGRFSGRQFSNSRSEMNVSTLELGDSALYLCASSSGTYGEQYFGPGTRLTVT.

The chain links TRBV27 to TRBJ2-3; D is uncertain. V lost 5 bases and J 2 bases, leaving 8 bases between the germline ends. CDR3 length equals 13 residues. CDR1 MNHEY and CDR2 SMNVEV come from the germline V gene (reference sequence). In DNA, the CDR3 is TGTGCCAGCAGTCTACAGTACACAGATACGCAGTATTTT. Residues: CASSLQYTDTQYF.

This clonotype was observed a handful of times. The chain is built from TRBV28 and TRBJ2-4, with D unresolved. This CDR3 has 11 residues. CDR1 and CDR2 from the germline V gene are MDHEN and SYDVKM. Trimming left V 3 bases short and J 5 bases short, with 2 bases between. The CDR3 DNA sequence: TGTGCCAGCAGTTTCGAAAACATTCAGTACTTC. Translation: CASSFENIQYF.

Only a few counts were recorded for this clonotype. The gene calls are TRBV4-1 and TRBJ2-1, with D hard to call. The germline V and J ends were trimmed by 1 base and 2 bases, with 6 bases remaining between them. From germline, CDR1 is MGHRA and CDR2 YSYEKL. The CDR3 spans 14 residues. This CDR3 is CASSQAQPYNEQFF. In DNA, the CDR3 is TGCGCCAGCAGCCAAGCCCAGCCCTACAATGAGCAGTTCTTC.

This chain joins TRBV6-5 and TRBJ2-7, with D possibly TRBD2 on 5 matching bases. Trimming removed 7 bases at V and 0 bases at J, with 16 bases between. The CDR3 is made up of 15 amino acids. The germline CDR1 and CDR2 sequences are MNHEY and SVGAGI. This CDR3 is CASTKGVLSSYEQYF. CDR3 DNA: TGTGCCAGCACCAAGGGAGTGCTAAGCTCCTACGAGCAGTACTTC.

The chain joins TRBV20-1 to TRBJ1-4; no firm D call. The CDR3 runs to 17 residues. CDR1 is DFQATT and CDR2 is SNEGSKA in the germline V gene (reference sequence). V shed 6 bases and J shed 3 bases, with 23 bases lying between them. This CDR3 is CSAPRGNDGISNEKLFF. The CDR3 region has the DNA TGCAGTGCCCCCCGTGGTAATGACGGCATCTCTAATGAAAAACTGTTTTTT.

This clonotype was recorded many times. V is TRBV5-6 and J is TRBJ2-7; tentatively, D is TRBD1 (6 bases). Trimming removed 4 bases at V and 0 bases at J, with 11 bases between. The V gene's germline CDR1 is SGHDT and CDR2 YYEEEE. The CDR3 sequence is 14 residues long. DNA of the CDR3: TGTGCCAGCAGCATCCCAGGGGACTCCTACGAGCAGTACTTC. Protein sequence: CASSIPGDSYEQYF. The whole variable domain, filled in from reference TRBV5-6 and TRBJ2-7, reads DAGVTQSPTHLIKTRGQQVTLRCSPKSGHDTVSWYQQALGQGPQFIFQYYEEEERQRGNFPDRFSGHQFPNYSSELNVNALLLGDSALYLCASSIPGDSYEQYFGPGTRLTVT.

This clonotype has a count of ten or more. This chain links TRBV27 with TRBJ1-2; D is undetermined. Germline CDR1 is MNHEY and CDR2 is SMNVEV (reference sequence). Trimming removed 6 bases at V and 4 bases at J, with 12 bases between. This CDR3 is 13 amino acids long. For the CDR3, the DNA is TGTGCCAGCAGCCTCCAGAATGGCTATGGCTACACCTTC. It is translated as CASSLQNGYGYTF.

The V call is TRBV7-2, the J call TRBJ2-1, with D hard to call. This CDR3 is 14 amino acids long. The germline V gene encodes CDR1 SGHTA and CDR2 FQGNSA. The ends were cut back, 5 bases at V and 6 bases at J, with 14 bases in the middle. For the CDR3, the DNA is TGTGCCAGCAGCCACGCAAAAAACCTCAATGAGCAGTTCTTC. Translation: CASSHAKNLNEQFF.